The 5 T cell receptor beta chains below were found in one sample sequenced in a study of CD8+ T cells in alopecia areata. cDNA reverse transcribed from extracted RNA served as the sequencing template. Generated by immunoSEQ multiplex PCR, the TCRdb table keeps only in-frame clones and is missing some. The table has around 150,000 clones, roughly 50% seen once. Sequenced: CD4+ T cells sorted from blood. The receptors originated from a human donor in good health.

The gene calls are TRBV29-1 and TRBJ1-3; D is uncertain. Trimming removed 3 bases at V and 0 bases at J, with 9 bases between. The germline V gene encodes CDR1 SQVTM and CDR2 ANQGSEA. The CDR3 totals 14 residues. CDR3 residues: CSVERRLSGNTIYF. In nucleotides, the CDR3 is TGCAGCGTTGAGCGGCGGCTCTCTGGAAACACCATATATTTT.

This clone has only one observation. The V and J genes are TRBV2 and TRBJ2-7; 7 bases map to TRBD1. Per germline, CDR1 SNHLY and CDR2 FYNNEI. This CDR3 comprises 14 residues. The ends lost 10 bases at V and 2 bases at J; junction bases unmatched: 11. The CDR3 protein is CATVAGGRTYEQYF. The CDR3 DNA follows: TGTGCCACCGTTGCAGGGGGTCGGACCTACGAGCAGTACTTC.

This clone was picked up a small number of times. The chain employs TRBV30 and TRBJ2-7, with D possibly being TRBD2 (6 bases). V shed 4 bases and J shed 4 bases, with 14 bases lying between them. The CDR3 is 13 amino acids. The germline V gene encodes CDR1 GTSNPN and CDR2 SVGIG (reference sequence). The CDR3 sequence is CAWKRGNLYEQYF. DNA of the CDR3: TGTGCCTGGAAACGGGGGAACCTATACGAGCAGTACTTC.

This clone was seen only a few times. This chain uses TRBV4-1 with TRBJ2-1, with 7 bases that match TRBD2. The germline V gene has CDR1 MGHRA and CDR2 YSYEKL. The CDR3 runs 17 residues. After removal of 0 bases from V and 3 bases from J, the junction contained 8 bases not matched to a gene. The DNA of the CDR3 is TGCGCCAGCAGCCAAGATTTCGGCGGGAGCAGCTACAATGAGCAGTTCTTC. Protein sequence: CASSQDFGGSSYNEQFF.

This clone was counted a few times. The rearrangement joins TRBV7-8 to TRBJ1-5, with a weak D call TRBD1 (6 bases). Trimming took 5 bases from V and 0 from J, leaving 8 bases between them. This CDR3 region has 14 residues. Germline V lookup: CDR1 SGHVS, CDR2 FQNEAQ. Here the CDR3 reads CASSRTDSNQPQHF. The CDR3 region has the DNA TGTGCCAGCAGCCGGACAGATAGCAATCAGCCCCAGCATTTT.